This TCR beta chain was captured in a study of blood T cell repertoires in COVID-19. Looking at the study overall: Spain, Italy and the United States supplied samples that represented acute and convalescent COVID-19. Sample material is recorded as cDNA or gDNA derived from T cells, B-cell-depleted T cells, or PBMCs.

This clone was seen repeatedly, ten times or more. Per the original data handling: Amplification with reference gene primers provided the estimates of nucleated cell counts. Method: immunoSEQ multiplex PCR; TCRdb's copy keeps in-frame clones and lacks some. For V, J and clone size, that table is used; D and trimming come from the DNA. The top ten hold roughly 1.9% of the sample, which has 250,000 or so clones, about 80% seen once. V lost 7 bases and J lost 3, with 13 bases in between. Per germline, CDR1 MNHEY and CDR2 SVGAGI. The CDR3 totals 13 residues. What was sequenced was peripheral blood. The chain uses TRBV6-5 and TRBJ2-7; no definite D call. The clonotype comes from a man aged 30 to 39 who had recovered from COVID-19. As DNA, the CDR3 is TGTGCCAGCAATAAAGTGGGCAACTACGAGCAGTACTTC. This sequence encodes CASNKVGNYEQYF.